Presented here are 10 T cell receptor beta chains from one specimen sequenced in a study of early T cells in non-severe SARS-CoV-2 infection. In TCRdb, the 5' RACE reads were re-called with MiXCR into one record per CDR3 protein. The table shows approximately 83,000 distinct CDR3 sequences, with 11% to 15% occurring only once. The specimen sequenced was whole blood. These receptors were obtained from an adult who was a healthcare worker with PCR-confirmed SARS-CoV-2 infection or an uninfected control (not recorded which).

This clonotype was picked up a small number of times. This chain uses TRBV9 with TRBJ2-3, with 8 bases identical to TRBD1. Unmatched junction bases numbered 12, after V lost 3 bases and J lost 0 bases. Germline-derived CDR1 and CDR2 are SGDLS and YYNGEE. This CDR3 is built from 18 residues. Written as DNA, the CDR3 is TGTGCCAGCAGCGCCAGACAGGGGCCTACCCTTAGCACAGATACGCAGTATTTT. Residues: CASSARQGPTLSTDTQYF. Filled out from reference TRBV9 and TRBJ2-3, the complete variable domain reads DSGVTQTPKHLITATGQRVTLRCSPRSGDLSVYWYQQSLDQGLQFLIQYYNGEERAKGNILERFSAQQFPDLHSELNLSSLELGDSALYFCASSARQGPTLSTDTQYFGPGTRLTVL.

The chain has TRBV28 and TRBJ2-7, with unresolved D. The CDR3 covers 14 residues. Germline V gives CDR1 MDHEN, CDR2 SYDVKM. V gave up 5 bases and J gave up 2 bases, with 13 bases separating them. The CDR3 DNA follows: TGTGCCAGCAGTCCCCTTATCGGAGCCTACGAGCAGTACTTC. This gives the protein CASSPLIGAYEQYF. The variable domain in full, with the rest retrieved from reference TRBV28 and TRBJ2-7, is DVKVTQSSRYLVKRTGEKVFLECVQDMDHENMFWYRQDPGLGLRLIYFSYDVKMKEKGDIPEGYSVSREKKERFSLILESASTNQTSMYLCASSPLIGAYEQYFGPGTRLTVT.

The J gene is TRBJ1-6, the V gene TRBV12-3 or TRBV12-4, with D possibly TRBD1 on 5 matching bases. This CDR3 spans 21 amino acids. The ends were cut back, 6 bases at V and 9 bases at J, with 36 bases in the middle. The CDR3 region is CASSRFTDGLGIVGTVSPLHF. The CDR3 nucleotides read TGTGCCAGCAGCCGATTCACGGACGGGTTAGGCATTGTGGGGACGGTTTCACCCCTCCACTTT.

The rearrangement uses TRBV29-1 and TRBJ1-1, with 7 positions matching TRBD1. V shed 4 bases and J 0 bases; nucleotides not matched to a gene: 2. CDR1 SQVTM and CDR2 ANQGSEA come from the germline V gene. This CDR3 is 13 amino acids long. The CDR3 sequence is CSVGDSLNTEAFF. As DNA, the CDR3 is TGCAGCGTTGGGGACAGCCTGAACACTGAAGCTTTCTTT.

CDR3 coding DNA: TGTGCCATCAGTCCAGACACTGGCTCCTACAATGAGCAGTTCTTC. Protein product: CAISPDTGSYNEQFF. The chain couples TRBV10-3 to TRBJ2-1; D remains unclear. The germline V gene has CDR1 ENHRY and CDR2 SYGVKD. The CDR3 extends over 15 amino acids. The V and J ends lost 5 bases and 0 bases respectively, with 11 bases between them.

The rearrangement uses TRBV5-1 and TRBJ1-2; 7 positions agree with TRBD1. This CDR3 is 13 amino acids long. Germline trimming cut 3 bases from V and 8 bases from J; bases unmatched to any gene: 7. Germline CDR1 is SGHRS and CDR2 is YFSETQ. CDR3 amino acids: CASSSQGEGGYTF. For the CDR3, the DNA is TGCGCCAGCAGCTCCCAGGGGGAAGGAGGCTACACCTTC.

This clonotype has just a few counts. The V call is TRBV20-1, the J call TRBJ2-7; 8 bases match TRBD2. The CDR3 spans 14 residues. Trimming removed 5 bases from V and 5 bases from J; junction bases left unmatched: 11. The germline V gene has CDR1 DFQATT and CDR2 SNEGSKA (reference sequence). CDR3 sequence (DNA): TGCAGTGCTCGTAGGAGCGGGGGTTCCCACGAGCAGTACTTC. Protein: CSARRSGGSHEQYF.

This clonotype was observed a few times. This sequence joins TRBV11-2 and TRBJ2-1; possibly TRBD1 or TRBD2 for D (5 bases each). This CDR3 spans 12 amino acids. Trimming shortened V by 5 bases and J by 15 bases, and 17 bases separated the two germline ends. Germline lookup yields CDR1 SGHAT and CDR2 FQNNGV. The CDR3 region is CASSPTPRDAFF. The CDR3 DNA is TGTGCCAGCAGCCCTACTCCCCGGGACGCGTTCTTC.

A few counts support this clonotype. J is TRBJ1-1 and V is TRBV18, with D uncertain. In germline, CDR1 is KGHSH, CDR2 LQKENI. V was clipped by 2 bases and J by 4 bases, with 8 bases between them. The CDR3 is 13 amino acids. CDR3 loop: CASSPVGFTEAFF. CDR3 nucleotides: TGTGCCAGCTCACCAGTAGGGTTCACTGAAGCTTTCTTT.

This clonotype was counted a few times. This CDR3 is CATSRPDRTLKVAFF. The CDR3 DNA sequence: TGTGCCACCAGCAGACCGGACAGAACATTAAAGGTGGCTTTCTTT. V usage is TRBV15 and J usage is TRBJ1-1; TRBD1 might be the D (6 bases). Per germline, CDR1 LNHNV and CDR2 YYDKDF (reference sequence). V lost 2 bases to trimming and J lost 11 bases, with 21 bases between them. The CDR3 length is 15 residues.